This T cell receptor beta chain was found in a study of post-analysis software for immune sequencing data. Study-wide results and limits: Higher frequency in patients than in controls was seen for roughly five TRBV segments, with TRBV5-6, TRBV5-1 and TRBV20-1 among them.

Prepared TCR beta cDNA libraries contained unique molecular identifiers. When about 0.95 to 10 million T cells were used, they gave approximately 530,000 cDNA molecules. TCRdb fed the PCR reads into MiXCR, producing one record per CDR3 protein. Here the sample spans about 770,000 distinct CDR3 sequences, 46% being singletons. As regards this clonotype: Its antigen is as yet unknown.

The V gene's germline CDR1 is SQVTM and CDR2 ANQGSEA. V lost 5 bases and J lost 8, with 16 bases in between. The CDR3 consists of 13 residues. The sequenced sample was blood. The rearrangement uses TRBV29-1 and TRBJ2-1, with D possibly being TRBD1 (5 bases). The sequence was collected from a girl aged 5 to 17 with multiple sclerosis. CDR3 sequence (DNA): TGCAGCGTTTATACGTTAAGGGGCCATGAGCAGTTCTTC. Its protein is CSVYTLRGHEQFF.